Detailed here is one T cell receptor (beta chain). During active infection, Seattle patients enrolled and were then monitored through disease. This entry belongs to a study of blood T cell repertoires in COVID-19. About the study: PBMCs, B-cell-depleted T cells, or T cells provided the cDNA or gDNA that made up the material.

Original data processing: Using reference gene primer amplification, nucleated cell counts were estimated. Profiled with immunoSEQ multiplex PCR; TCRdb holds only in-frame clones, not every one. That table is the source of V, J and clone size, and D and trimming were worked out from the DNA. The sample gives a few hundred thousand clones, about 90% of which show up once; roughly 0.78% is in the top ten. This CDR3 comprises 15 residues. Looked up from germline, CDR1 is SEHNR and CDR2 is FQNEAQ (reference sequence). The V end lost 5 bases, the J end lost 5 bases, and 19 bases lay between the germline ends.

The clonotype originates from a man between 18 and 29 years old with COVID-19, enrolled during active disease. Sequenced sample: peripheral blood. The V call is TRBV7-9, the J call TRBJ2-7; perhaps TRBD1 as D (5 bases). CDR3 loop: CASSLLTVGVDEQYF. In DNA, the CDR3 is TGTGCCAGCAGCCTCCTGACAGTCGGAGTTGACGAGCAGTACTTC.